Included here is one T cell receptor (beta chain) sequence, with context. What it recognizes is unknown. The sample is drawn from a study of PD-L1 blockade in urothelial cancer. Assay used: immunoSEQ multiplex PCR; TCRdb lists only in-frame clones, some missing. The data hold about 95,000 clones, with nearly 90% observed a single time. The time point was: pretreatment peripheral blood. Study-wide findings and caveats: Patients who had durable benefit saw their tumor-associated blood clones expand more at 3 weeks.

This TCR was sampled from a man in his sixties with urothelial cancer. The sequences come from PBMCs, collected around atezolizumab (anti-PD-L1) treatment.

The CDR3, as DNA: TGTGCCAGCACCACGGGGCGGGGGGGCCACGAGCAGTACTTC. This encodes CASTTGRGGHEQYF. This chain connects TRBV6-6 to TRBJ2-7, with 9 bases that match TRBD2. The CDR3 contains 14 residues. The junction had 9 bases not matched to a gene; V was cut back by 7 bases and J by 5 bases. The germline CDR1 and CDR2 sequences are MNHNY and SVGAGI (reference sequence).